A single sample gave rise to the 28 T cell receptor beta chains below, sequenced in a study of cytomegalovirus exposure and HLA in healthy donors (dated by TCRdb to 2016 to 2017). The library was built by means of the immunoSEQ multiplex PCR assay. For the multiplex PCR, a mixture combining 60 forward primers for TCR Vbeta segments and 13 reverse primers for TCR Jbeta segments was used. Not all clones reach the TCRdb copy of this immuneACCESS table, which keeps in-frame sequences only. Checked studies attribute under half of the gap to unresolved V genes and leave the rest unexplained. The sample table contains around 97,000 clones; only one count was recorded for 76% of them. The ten top clones hold about a tenth of the sample. Source material: PBMCs. The receptors derive from a woman under 30 in good health and CMV-seropositive.

V usage is TRBV6-1 and J usage is TRBJ2-1; 9 nucleotides match TRBD1. This CDR3 contains 15 residues. Germline CDR1 MNHNS, CDR2 SASEGT. Unmatched junction bases numbered 5, after V lost 6 bases and J lost 2 bases. In nucleotides, the CDR3 is TGTGCCAGCAGGGATACAGGGGGCGCCTACAATGAGCAGTTCTTC. Its protein is CASRDTGGAYNEQFF.

The rearrangement links TRBV5-5 to TRBJ2-1; D is perhaps TRBD1 (5 bases). The V gene lost 2 bases and the J gene lost 3 bases, with 6 bases spanning the gap. Germline V gives CDR1 SGHKS, CDR2 YYEKEE (reference sequence). CDR3 length: 13 amino acids. The CDR3 region has the DNA TGTGCCAGCAGCTTAACAGGCTACAATGAGCAGTTCTTC. It translates to CASSLTGYNEQFF.

V gene TRBV7-2 combines with J gene TRBJ2-1; 12 bases agree with TRBD2. This CDR3 spans 15 amino acids. V gave up 5 bases and J gave up 5 bases; unmatched junction bases: 4. CDR1 is SGHTA, CDR2 FQGNSA, per germline. CDR3 sequence reads: CASSTGLAGNNEQFF. As DNA, the CDR3 is TGTGCCAGCAGCACCGGACTAGCGGGAAACAATGAGCAGTTCTTC.

V usage is TRBV6-4 and J usage is TRBJ2-6, with D possibly TRBD1 on 6 matching bases. The V gene lost 6 bases and the J gene lost 0 bases, with 18 bases spanning the gap. The CDR3 runs 18 residues. Germline lookup yields CDR1 MRHNA and CDR2 SNTAGT. This CDR3 is CASSKNPAGVSGANVLTF. The CDR3 DNA reads as TGTGCCAGCAGCAAAAATCCCGCAGGGGTCTCTGGGGCCAACGTCCTGACTTTC.

J is TRBJ1-2 and V is TRBV29-1, with a possible D match to TRBD1 (6 bases). This CDR3 region has 12 residues. Germline CDR1 and CDR2: SQVTM and ANQGSEA. Deletions cut 6 bases from V and 8 bases from J, with 16 bases between. The CDR3 sequence: CSVLQGVQGYTF. The DNA of the CDR3 is TGCAGCGTCCTACAGGGAGTTCAGGGCTACACCTTC.

V and J are TRBV6-5 and TRBJ1-4; D unclear. Per the germline V gene, CDR1 is MNHEY and CDR2 is SVGAGI. The CDR3 has 14 residues. Trimming cost V 2 bases and J 4 bases, with 8 bases left between them. The CDR3 nucleotides read TGTGCCAGCAGTTACCAAACAGATAATGAAAAACTGTTTTTT. Translation: CASSYQTDNEKLFF.

V and J are TRBV4-3 and TRBJ2-6, with D perhaps matching TRBD2 (5 bases). Germline CDR1 reads LGHNA; CDR2 reads YSLEER. Trimming stripped 4 bases from V and 2 bases from J, with 21 bases between. This CDR3 is built from 19 residues. The DNA for the CDR3 is TGCGCCAGCAGCCCTCGCGGGCAGTTATCGGGTACTGGGGCCAACGTCCTGACTTTC. Translated, it gives CASSPRGQLSGTGANVLTF.

The V and J genes are TRBV5-5 and TRBJ2-2; D is uncertain. Trimming removed 2 bases from V and 7 bases from J, with 6 bases in between. Germline assignment: CDR1 SGHKS and CDR2 YYEKEE (reference sequence). The CDR3 covers 12 residues. The CDR3 DNA follows: TGTGCCAGCAGCTTTTCAATCGGGGAGCTGTTTTTT. As protein: CASSFSIGELFF.

A single count supports this clone. The rearrangement uses TRBV19 and TRBJ2-7; possibly TRBD2 for D (6 bases). CDR1 is LNHDA and CDR2 is SQIVND in the germline V gene (reference sequence). The V end lost 7 bases, the J end lost 6 bases, and 19 bases lay between the germline ends. This CDR3 has 14 residues. CDR3 protein: CASNTRRAEGEQYF. The CDR3 DNA follows: TGTGCCAGTAATACCCGGAGGGCGGAAGGCGAGCAGTACTTC.

The V and J genes are TRBV18 and TRBJ2-2, with 7 bases that match TRBD1. The CDR3 covers 17 residues. Per germline, CDR1 KGHSH and CDR2 LQKENI. V lost 4 bases, J lost 1 base, and 9 bases stayed unmatched. The CDR3 DNA follows: TGTGCCAGCTCACACTCTCCCGGGACAGAGAACACCGGGGAGCTGTTTTTT. Encoded protein: CASSHSPGTENTGELFF.

The chain couples TRBV13 to TRBJ2-3; 10 bases line up with TRBD1. The CDR3 is 16 amino acids. From germline, CDR1 is PRHDT and CDR2 FYEKMQ (reference sequence). V lost 5 bases, J lost 1 base, and 6 bases stayed unmatched. The CDR3 DNA reads as TGTGCCAGCAGCACGAGACAGGGGGCTCGCACAGATACGCAGTATTTT. Translated, it gives CASSTRQGARTDTQYF.

This clone was detected only once. The CDR3 region has the DNA TGTGCCAGCAGCTTATCGGAGGGACAGGGGTACAATGAGCAGTTCTTC. Encoded protein: CASSLSEGQGYNEQFF. The genes are TRBV7-8 and TRBJ2-1; TRBD1 agrees at 10 bases. CDR3 length equals 16 residues. The germline CDR1 and CDR2 sequences are SGHVS and FQNEAQ. V was clipped by 2 bases and J by 4 bases; unmatched bases: 5.

The CDR3 loop is CASSLGTGTEAFF. CDR3 DNA: TGTGCCAGCAGCCTCGGGACAGGGACTGAAGCTTTCTTT. V usage is TRBV9 and J usage is TRBJ1-1; 9 nucleotides line up with TRBD1. The CDR3 sequence is 13 residues long. Germline V CDR1 and CDR2: SGDLS, YYNGEE. J gave up 5 bases and V 4 bases, and 3 bases lay outside the gene matches.

CDR3 nucleotide sequence: TGTGCCAGCTCACCCTCCCCGGAAAAACTGTTTTTT. It is translated as CASSPSPEKLFF. This chain uses TRBV18 with TRBJ1-4; no clear D gene. The germline CDR1 and CDR2 sequences are KGHSH and LQKENI. V gave up 3 bases and J gave up 8 bases, with 7 bases separating them. CDR3 length equals 12 residues.

The J gene is TRBJ2-7, the V gene TRBV29-1, with 7 bases fitting TRBD1. Per germline, CDR1 SQVTM and CDR2 ANQGSEA. This CDR3 is built from 14 residues. V lost 5 bases to trimming and J lost 2 bases; unmatched junction nucleotides: 9. CDR3 sequence reads: CSVFSGTVPYEQYF. CDR3 DNA sequence: TGCAGCGTTTTTTCCGGGACAGTCCCCTACGAGCAGTACTTC.

This clone was counted a single time. The rearrangement uses TRBV7-2 and TRBJ2-1; 9 bases match TRBD2. The CDR3 is made up of 15 amino acids. From germline, CDR1 is SGHTA and CDR2 FQGNSA. Trimming took 5 bases from V and 8 from J; bases not matched to a gene: 10. The CDR3 loop is CASSVVAGVVYEQFF. The CDR3 bases are TGTGCCAGCAGCGTCGTAGCGGGAGTTGTCTATGAGCAGTTCTTC.

The genes are TRBV9 and TRBJ2-7; D gene unclear. The CDR3 totals 12 residues. The ends were cut back, 3 bases at V and 4 bases at J, with 8 bases in the middle. Germline lookup yields CDR1 SGDLS and CDR2 YYNGEE. As DNA, the CDR3 is TGTGCCAGCAGCGGTAGAGGTTACGAGCAGTACTTC. It encodes CASSGRGYEQYF.

This clone was detected a few times. This chain joins TRBV27 and TRBJ2-5, with D possibly matching TRBD2 (6 bases). With 2 bases removed from V and 4 bases from J, the gap between germline ends came to 8 bases. The CDR3 is 13 residues long. Germline CDR1 and CDR2: MNHEY and SMNVEV (reference sequence). The CDR3 nucleotides read TGTGCCAGCAGTTTAAACGGGGGAGAGACCCAGTACTTC. Its protein is CASSLNGGETQYF.

V is TRBV10-1 and J is TRBJ1-5, with D unclear. The V and J ends lost 5 bases and 4 bases respectively, with 15 bases between them. The V gene's germline CDR1 is WNHNN and CDR2 SYGVQD (reference sequence). This CDR3 has 15 residues. CDR3 nucleotide sequence: TGCGCCAGCAGTCCCGCGAGGGAGGGAAATCAGCCCCAGCATTTT. Encoded protein: CASSPAREGNQPQHF.

This clone turned up a few times. V usage is TRBV6-6 and J usage is TRBJ2-7; 8 bases match TRBD2. With 7 bases clipped from V and 2 bases from J, the junction kept 7 bases outside the gene matches. This CDR3 comprises 14 residues. Germline V gene sequence: CDR1 MNHNY, CDR2 SVGAGI (reference sequence). This chain's CDR3 is CASIGLADPYEQYF. DNA for the CDR3: TGTGCCAGCATCGGACTAGCCGACCCCTACGAGCAGTACTTC.

V is TRBV12-5 and J is TRBJ1-6, with no clear D. The CDR3 length is 10 residues. CDR1 is LGHNT and CDR2 is FRNRAP in the germline V gene. V shed 7 bases and J shed 13 bases, with 8 bases lying between them. The chain's CDR3 is CASVMFPLHF. The CDR3 DNA reads as TGTGCTAGTGTTATGTTTCCCCTCCACTTT.

The rearrangement uses TRBV6-5 and TRBJ1-2, with D maybe TRBD1 (5 bases). CDR1 MNHEY and CDR2 SVGAGI come from the germline V gene. Trimming left V 2 bases short and J 8 bases short, with 9 bases between. The CDR3 contains 12 residues. This CDR3 reads CASSYGGEGYTF. CDR3 nucleotide sequence: TGTGCCAGCAGTTACGGGGGGGAGGGCTACACCTTC.

Only one count was recorded for this clone. This rearrangement joins TRBV27 to TRBJ2-2; a possible D gene is TRBD1 (6 bases). The CDR3 contains 13 residues. With 7 bases removed from V and 7 bases from J, the gap between germline ends came to 13 bases. Germline V gives CDR1 MNHEY, CDR2 SMNVEV (reference sequence). The CDR3 DNA reads as TGTGCCAGCACCCCGGGACACCTCGGGGAGCTGTTTTTT. Its protein product is CASTPGHLGELFF.

V usage is TRBV11-3 and J usage is TRBJ1-1; D not resolved. V lost 2 bases to trimming and J lost 2 bases, with 6 bases between them. The CDR3 consists of 13 residues. Germline V lookup: CDR1 SGHNT, CDR2 YENEEA. CDR3 protein: CASSLTTNTEAFF. DNA of the CDR3: TGTGCCAGCAGCTTAACGACAAACACTGAAGCTTTCTTT.

The table lists this clone with a few counts. The chain joins TRBV7-2 to TRBJ2-5, with a weak D call TRBD1 (7 bases). The CDR3 runs to 14 residues. Trimming stripped 7 bases from V and 5 bases from J, with 17 bases between. Germline V lookup: CDR1 SGHTA, CDR2 FQGNSA. The CDR3 spells CASKGGGRGETQYF. The CDR3 DNA reads TGTGCCAGCAAAGGAGGGGGCAGGGGGGAGACCCAGTACTTC.

This chain uses TRBV11-1 with TRBJ1-6, with 12 bases matching TRBD1. Trimming at V came to 4 bases and at J to 13 bases, leaving 5 bases not matched to a gene. CDR1 SGHAT and CDR2 FQDESV come from the germline V gene (reference sequence). This CDR3 has 14 residues. The DNA for the CDR3 is TGTGCCAGCAGCTCACAGGGACAGGGGGCTCCCCTCCACTTT. Translation: CASSSQGQGAPLHF.

This chain connects TRBV7-2 to TRBJ1-6; 9 nucleotides match TRBD1. The CDR3 spans 16 residues. Losses at the gene ends were 1 base for V and 8 bases for J; bases not matched to a gene: 6. Germline CDR1 SGHTA, CDR2 FQGNSA. The CDR3 DNA is TGTGCCAGCAGCTTAGGAACGGGACAGGGTTATTCACCCCTCCACTTT. Translation: CASSLGTGQGYSPLHF.

V gene TRBV5-4 combines with J gene TRBJ1-4; D is uncertain. Per germline, CDR1 SGHNT and CDR2 YYREEE (reference sequence). The CDR3 is 13 amino acids. V lost 3 bases to trimming and J lost 14 bases, with 17 bases between them. The CDR3 DNA is TGTGCCAGCAGCTCGGAAGCCTTAGGGAGGCTGTTTTTT. This encodes CASSSEALGRLFF.